One and the same sample provided the 22 T cell receptor beta chains below, sequenced in a study of vaccination effects on CD4 cells after COVID-19. Antigen specificity for these receptors is unknown. Before sequencing, viral peptide pools were used by the ViraFEST assay to expand antigen-specific CD4+ T cells. Investigators separated out CD4+ T cells once less than 11 days of culture had passed. Data came from immunoSEQ multiplex PCR; TCRdb stores just in-frame clones and leaves some out. The profile shows tens of thousands of clones, around four fifths of them singletons. The material sequenced was CD4+ T cells from PBMCs cultured with HCoV-229E spike peptides, taken before COVID-19 vaccination. Receptors originate from a human donor who received a COVID-19 vaccine.

The chain carries TRBV27 and TRBJ1-5, with a possible D match to TRBD1 (6 bases). V shed 4 bases and J shed 7 bases, with 17 bases lying between them. CDR3 length: 15 residues. Germline V gene data show CDR1 as MNHEY and CDR2 as SMNVEV (reference sequence). The CDR3 here is CASSSNAGAGQPQHF. Here the CDR3 DNA reads TGTGCCAGCAGTTCTAATGCGGGGGCCGGGCAGCCCCAGCATTTT.

This chain uses TRBV5-6 with TRBJ2-5, with TRBD2 identical over 7 bases. The CDR3 spans 16 residues. Germline V lookup: CDR1 SGHDT, CDR2 YYEEEE. The trim removed 2 bases at V and 1 base at J, leaving 8 bases unmatched. CDR3 coding DNA: TGTGCCAGCAGCTTTTTGCGGGGGAGAATCCAAGAGACCCAGTACTTC. The encoded protein is CASSFLRGRIQETQYF. Full variable domain (outside the CDR3, taken from reference TRBV5-6 and TRBJ2-5): DAGVTQSPTHLIKTRGQQVTLRCSPKSGHDTVSWYQQALGQGPQFIFQYYEEEERQRGNFPDRFSGHQFPNYSSELNVNALLLGDSALYLCASSFLRGRIQETQYFGPGTRLLVL.

This chain joins TRBV7-3 and TRBJ2-3; D is uncertain. The germline V and J ends were trimmed by 3 bases and 6 bases, with 7 bases remaining between them. CDR3 size: 12 residues. Germline V CDR1 and CDR2: SGHTA, FQGTGA. CDR3 coding DNA: TGTGCCAGCAGCTTCCCTCACGATACGCAGTATTTT. Residues: CASSFPHDTQYF.

The V call is TRBV19, the J call TRBJ1-5, with 7 bases aligning to TRBD1. Germline V gives CDR1 LNHDA, CDR2 SQIVND (reference sequence). The J segment lost 0 bases and the V segment lost 2 bases, leaving 10 bases of the junction unmatched. This CDR3 has 18 amino acids. The CDR3 nucleotides read TGTGCCAGTAGTATATCATCCGGGACAGCAATTAGCAATCAGCCCCAGCATTTT. It translates to CASSISSGTAISNQPQHF. Complete variable domain (other parts from reference TRBV19 and TRBJ1-5): DGGITQSPKYLFRKEGQNVTLSCEQNLNHDAMYWYRQDPGQGLRLIYYSQIVNDFQKGDIAEGYSVSREKKESFPLTVTSAQKNPTAFYLCASSISSGTAISNQPQHFGDGTRLSIL.

The rearrangement links TRBV6-2 or TRBV6-3 to TRBJ1-3, with unresolved D. The V end was cut by 2 bases, the J end by 1 base, with 6 bases between. The CDR3 length is 14 residues. Germline V gene sequence: CDR1 MNHEY, CDR2 SVGEGT. CDR3 sequence: CASSYAASGNTIYF. Written as DNA, the CDR3 is TGTGCCAGCAGTTACGCCGCATCTGGAAACACCATATATTTT.

The chain uses TRBV7-6 and TRBJ2-7; 8 nucleotides match TRBD2. The ends lost 3 bases at V and 3 bases at J; junction bases unmatched: 7. The CDR3 has 15 residues. CDR1 and CDR2 from the germline V gene are SGHVS and FNYEAQ. The DNA of the CDR3 is TGTGCCAGCAGCTTGTCCCCCGGGGGGGACTACGAGCAGTACGTC. This encodes CASSLSPGGDYEQYV.

This clone was observed a few times. The rearrangement uses TRBV7-2 and TRBJ1-5; D may be TRBD1 (5 bases). Per the germline V gene, CDR1 is SGHTA and CDR2 is FQGNSA. CDR3 length: 14 residues. Trimming shortened V by 2 bases and J by 7 bases, and 12 bases separated the two germline ends. The CDR3 DNA follows: TGTGCCAGCAGCTTAAGTAGGGAGGGGCAGCCCCAGCATTTT. Protein sequence: CASSLSREGQPQHF.

The chain combines TRBV6-4 with TRBJ2-2; the D call may be TRBD1 or TRBD2 (6 bases each). The CDR3 runs to 16 residues. In germline, CDR1 is MRHNA, CDR2 SNTAGT. Trimming took off 5 bases at V and 0 bases at J, with 13 bases between the two ends. CDR3 DNA: TGTGCCAGCAGTCCCTTCGGGGGCGCGAACACCGGGGAGCTGTTTTTT. It translates to CASSPFGGANTGELFF.

In this sample, this clone turned up once. J is TRBJ2-5 and V is TRBV5-8; D possibly corresponds to TRBD1 (6 bases). With 2 bases removed from V and 5 bases from J, the gap between germline ends came to 10 bases. Looked up from germline, CDR1 is SGHTS and CDR2 is YDEGEE. The CDR3 contains 13 residues. For the CDR3, the DNA is TGTGCCAGCAGCTTCGACAGGAGGGAGACCCAGTACTTC. It codes for CASSFDRRETQYF.

This clone has more than one count but fewer than ten. The chain links TRBV28 to TRBJ1-5, with D possibly matching TRBD1 (5 bases). CDR3 length: 13 residues. CDR1 MDHEN and CDR2 SYDVKM come from the germline V gene. V was pared by 8 bases and J by 7 bases, with 15 bases between. The CDR3: CASDRRGGQPQHF. The DNA for the CDR3 is TGTGCCAGCGACCGGAGGGGAGGACAGCCCCAGCATTTT.

The genes are TRBV7-2 and TRBJ2-7; no clear D gene. The CDR3 spans 14 residues. V was shortened by 5 bases and J by 2 bases, with 13 bases between the two germline ends. Germline-derived CDR1 and CDR2 are SGHTA and FQGNSA. The CDR3 region is CASSTAPGPYEQYV. The CDR3 bases are TGTGCCAGCAGCACTGCCCCGGGCCCCTACGAGCAGTACGTC.

The V and J genes are TRBV12-3 or TRBV12-4 and TRBJ2-7; D may be TRBD2 (5 bases). Deletions cut 3 bases from V and 2 bases from J, with 5 bases between. The CDR3 spans 12 residues. CDR3 region: CASSLGAYEQYV. For the CDR3, the DNA is TGTGCCAGCAGTTTGGGAGCCTACGAGCAGTACGTC.

This chain uses TRBV15 with TRBJ1-1; 8 bases agree with TRBD1. There are 15 residues in the CDR3. The ends lost 4 bases at V and 2 bases at J; junction bases unmatched: 6. Germline loops: CDR1 LNHNV, CDR2 YYDKDF (reference sequence). The CDR3 sequence: CATSTQGQVNTEAFF. The CDR3 DNA reads as TGTGCCACCAGCACTCAGGGACAGGTAAACACTGAAGCTTTCTTT.

The rearrangement links TRBV6-5 to TRBJ1-3, with no clear D. V lost 8 bases and J 0 bases, leaving 14 bases between the germline ends. CDR1 MNHEY and CDR2 SVGAGI come from the germline V gene. This CDR3 comprises 15 residues. The CDR3 DNA reads TGTGCCAGCCGCCCGGCGGGTACCTCTGGAAACACCATATATTTT. Translation gives CASRPAGTSGNTIYF.

The chain couples TRBV19 to TRBJ2-5; 10 bases align to TRBD2. The V and J ends lost 3 bases and 5 bases, in that order; junction bases with no gene match: 6. The CDR3 is made up of 15 amino acids. Germline values: CDR1 LNHDA, CDR2 SQIVND (reference sequence). As DNA, the CDR3 is TGTGCCAGTAGTATTATGGCTAGCGGGGGTGAGACCCAGTACTTC. Amino acid sequence: CASSIMASGGETQYF. The complete variable domain, with remaining parts taken from reference TRBV19 and TRBJ2-5, reads DGGITQSPKYLFRKEGQNVTLSCEQNLNHDAMYWYRQDPGQGLRLIYYSQIVNDFQKGDIAEGYSVSREKKESFPLTVTSAQKNPTAFYLCASSIMASGGETQYFGPGTRLLVL.

V is TRBV5-4 and J is TRBJ2-1; 11 bases are a match to TRBD2. In germline, CDR1 is SGHNT, CDR2 YYREEE (reference sequence). The CDR3 runs 17 residues. The trim removed 3 bases at V and 4 bases at J, leaving 9 bases unmatched. The DNA for the CDR3 is TGTGCCAGCAGCTCCGGGCGCACTAGCGGGGGATACAATGAGCAGTTCTTC. This codes for CASSSGRTSGGYNEQFF.

The gene calls are TRBV5-4 and TRBJ2-3; D unclear. V shed 5 bases and J shed 0 bases, with 10 bases lying between them. This CDR3 has 14 amino acids. Germline V gene lookup returns CDR1 SGHNT and CDR2 YYREEE (reference sequence). The CDR3 loop is CASRSGLSTDTQYF. The CDR3, as DNA: TGTGCCAGCAGGTCTGGCCTGAGCACAGATACGCAGTATTTT.

This clone has only a few counts. The chain links TRBV5-5 to TRBJ2-7; 7 nucleotides align to TRBD2. With V trimmed by 0 bases and J by 4 bases, 7 bases remained unmatched. This CDR3 has 15 amino acids. Germline V gene sequence: CDR1 SGHKS, CDR2 YYEKEE (reference sequence). The CDR3 nucleotides read TGTGCCAGCAGCTTGGAGGCTAGCGGATTATACGAGCAGTACGTC. Protein: CASSLEASGLYEQYV.

This clone was counted only a few times. This chain links TRBV18 with TRBJ2-5; D assignment may be TRBD1 or TRBD2 (6 bases each). CDR3 length equals 16 residues. V was shortened by 3 bases and J by 0 bases, with 14 bases between the two germline ends. The germline gives CDR1 KGHSH, CDR2 LQKENI. This chain's CDR3 is CASSPGRRGYQETQYF. The CDR3 DNA follows: TGTGCCAGCTCACCGGGTAGGAGGGGGTACCAAGAGACCCAGTACTTC.

The chain employs TRBV5-1 and TRBJ1-1; 7 bases are shared with TRBD1. Per germline, CDR1 SGHRS and CDR2 YFSETQ. This CDR3 has 15 residues. With 0 bases clipped from V and 8 bases from J, the junction kept 10 bases outside the gene matches. The CDR3 reads CASSLATGVPSEAFF. The CDR3, as DNA: TGCGCCAGCAGCTTGGCCACAGGGGTCCCTTCGGAAGCTTTCTTT.

This sequence joins TRBV12-5 and TRBJ2-5, with TRBD1 matching over 9 bases. This CDR3 is 16 amino acids long. Germline CDR1 and CDR2: LGHNT and FRNRAP. V trimming: 0 bases; J trimming: 5 bases; junction bases outside the gene matches: 7. The CDR3 nucleotides read TGTGCTAGTGGTTTGGTATTGGGACAGGGAGGGGAGACCCAGTACTTC. It codes for CASGLVLGQGGETQYF. Supplemented by reference TRBV12-5 and TRBJ2-5, the full variable domain reads DARVTQTPRHKVTEMGQEVTMRCQPILGHNTVFWYRQTMMQGLELLAYFRNRAPLDDSGMPKDRFSAEMPDATLATLKIQPSEPRDSAVYFCASGLVLGQGGETQYFGPGTRLLVL.

V usage is TRBV6-2 or TRBV6-3 and J usage is TRBJ2-5; 9 nucleotides align to TRBD2. Losses at the gene ends were 3 bases for V and 3 bases for J; bases not matched to a gene: 11. Germline CDR1 and CDR2: MNHEY and SVGEGT. The CDR3 has 17 amino acids. CDR3 DNA sequence: TGTGCCAGCAGTTATTACTCTCTAGCGGGGCGGAAAGAGACCCAGTACTTC. Translating gives CASSYYSLAGRKETQYF.